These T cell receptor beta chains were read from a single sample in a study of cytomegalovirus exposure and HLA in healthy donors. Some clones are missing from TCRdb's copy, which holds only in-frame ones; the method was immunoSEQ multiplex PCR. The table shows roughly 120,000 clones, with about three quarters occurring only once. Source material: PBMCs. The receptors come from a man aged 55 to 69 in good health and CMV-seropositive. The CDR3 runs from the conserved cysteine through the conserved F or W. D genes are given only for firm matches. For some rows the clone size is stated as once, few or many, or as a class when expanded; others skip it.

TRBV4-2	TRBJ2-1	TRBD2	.	CASSQDGVRGGHVEQFF	TGTGCCAGCAGCCAAGATGGGGTCCGGGGGGGCCATGTTGAGCAGTTCTTC
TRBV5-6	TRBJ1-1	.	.	CASSSGNTEAFF	TGTGCCAGCAGCTCGGGAAACACTGAAGCTTTCTTT
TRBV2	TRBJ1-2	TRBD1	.	CASSGPDRGEIYGYTF	TGTGCCAGCAGTGGTCCTGACAGGGGAGAGATCTATGGCTACACCTTC
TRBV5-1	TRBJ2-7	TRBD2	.	CASSSTGGAEEQYF	TGCGCCAGCAGCTCCACCGGGGGGGCGGAGGAGCAGTACTTC
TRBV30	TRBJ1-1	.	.	CAWSVGGRTEAFF	TGTGCCTGGAGTGTGGGGGGGCGAACTGAAGCTTTCTTT
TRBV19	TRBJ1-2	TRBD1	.	CASSPGTGVVVHGYTF	TGTGCCAGTAGTCCCGGGACAGGGGTGGTCGTCCATGGCTACACCTTC
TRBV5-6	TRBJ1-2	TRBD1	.	CASSLGGTGNRGYTF	TGTGCCAGCAGCTTGGGCGGGACAGGGAATCGCGGCTACACCTTC
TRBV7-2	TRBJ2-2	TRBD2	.	CASRPQAGGYTGELFF	TGTGCCAGCAGACCCCAAGCGGGAGGGTACACCGGGGAGCTGTTTTTT
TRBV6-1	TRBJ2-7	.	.	CASSKTGPSSYEQYF	TGTGCCAGCAGTAAAACAGGCCCGAGTTCCTACGAGCAGTACTTC
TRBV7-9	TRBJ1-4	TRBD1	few	CASSFGTGVEKLFF	TGTGCCAGCAGCTTTGGGACAGGGGTTGAAAAACTGTTTTTT
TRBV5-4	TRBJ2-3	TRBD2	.	CASSLWEGNTQYF	TGTGCCAGCAGCTTGTGGGAGGGAAATACGCAGTATTTT
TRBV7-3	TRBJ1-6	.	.	CASSAQGPDVSPLHF	TGTGCCAGCAGCGCCCAGGGCCCTGATGTTTCACCCCTCCACTTT
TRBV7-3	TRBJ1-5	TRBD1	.	CASSLDRGNQPQHF	TGTGCCAGCAGCTTAGACAGGGGCAATCAGCCCCAGCATTTT
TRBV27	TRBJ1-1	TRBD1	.	CASSSLTGGEAEAFF	TGTGCCAGCAGTTCCTTGACAGGGGGGGAGGCTGAAGCTTTCTTT
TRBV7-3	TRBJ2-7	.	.	CASSLTGQTYEQYF	TGTGCCAGCAGCTTAACAGGACAGACCTACGAGCAGTACTTC
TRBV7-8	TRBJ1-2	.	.	CASSPGGPAIIDGYTF	TGTGCCAGCAGCCCGGGAGGCCCCGCCATTATTGATGGCTACACCTTC
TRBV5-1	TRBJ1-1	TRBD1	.	CASSLARRDRGINTEAFF	TGCGCCAGCAGCTTGGCCCGACGGGACAGGGGTATCAACACTGAAGCTTTCTTT
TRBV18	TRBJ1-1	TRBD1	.	CASSPLGTGLGTEAFF	TGTGCCAGCTCACCACTCGGGACAGGGTTAGGCACTGAAGCTTTCTTT
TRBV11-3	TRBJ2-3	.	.	CASSAPGKDTQYF	TGTGCCAGCAGCGCTCCGGGGAAGGATACGCAGTATTTT
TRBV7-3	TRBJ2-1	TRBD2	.	CASSSPLAGGNNEQFF	TGTGCCAGCAGCTCGCCACTAGCGGGGGGGAACAATGAGCAGTTCTTC
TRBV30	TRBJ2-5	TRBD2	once	CAWSVSGGKTQYF	TGTGCCTGGAGTGTAAGCGGGGGGAAGACCCAGTACTTC
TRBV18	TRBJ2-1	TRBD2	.	CASSPLAGAYNEQFF	TGTGCCAGCTCACCCCTAGCGGGGGCCTACAATGAGCAGTTCTTC
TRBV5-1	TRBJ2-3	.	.	CASSKDTTITDTQYF	TGCGCCAGCAGCAAGGACACTACGATCACAGATACGCAGTATTTT
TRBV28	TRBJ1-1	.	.	CASSPGSVGWTEAFF	TGTGCCAGCAGTCCTGGCAGCGTAGGTTGGACTGAAGCTTTCTTT
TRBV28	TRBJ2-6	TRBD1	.	CASKRRVGQGASGANVLTF	TGTGCCAGCAAGAGGAGGGTGGGACAGGGGGCGTCCGGGGCCAACGTCCTGACTTTC
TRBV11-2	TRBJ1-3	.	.	CASSPRDWIYF	TGTGCCAGCAGCCCCCGGGACTGGATATATTTT
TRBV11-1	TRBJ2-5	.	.	CASSFNRGKETQYF	TGTGCCAGCAGCTTTAATCGGGGTAAAGAGACCCAGTACTTC
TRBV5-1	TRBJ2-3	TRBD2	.	CASSFRTSGFTDTQYF	TGCGCCAGCAGCTTCCGGACTAGCGGGTTCACAGATACGCAGTATTTT
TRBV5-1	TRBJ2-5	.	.	CASNRDTQETQYF	TGCGCCAGCAACCGGGACACCCAAGAGACCCAGTACTTC
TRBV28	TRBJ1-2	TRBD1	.	CASSPQDRGPSGYTF	TGTGCCAGCAGTCCTCAGGACAGGGGGCCTAGTGGCTACACCTTC